The next 23 T cell receptor beta chains were all read from a single sample in a study of cytomegalovirus exposure and HLA in healthy donors. Primers for the PCR totalled 60 Vbeta and 13 Jbeta. TCRdb's copy holds only in-frame clones and misses some; the assay was immunoSEQ multiplex PCR. The data hold hundreds of thousands of clones, with almost 80% observed a single time. Sequencing was carried out using PBMCs. Every receptor here comes from a male donor in good health and CMV-seronegative.

The genes are TRBV6-1 and TRBJ1-6; no definite D call. Trimming cost V 1 base and J 6 bases, with 10 bases left between them. This CDR3 has 15 residues. Germline CDR1 MNHNS, CDR2 SASEGT. The CDR3 spells CASSEGAPPNSPLHF. The DNA of the CDR3 is TGTGCCAGCAGTGAAGGAGCTCCACCTAATTCACCCCTCCACTTT.

This chain joins TRBV5-1 and TRBJ2-2; 10 nucleotides match TRBD2. The CDR3 runs to 16 residues. The V segment lost 5 bases and the J segment 7 bases; nucleotides outside the gene matches: 11. Germline V CDR1 and CDR2: SGHRS, YFSETQ. The CDR3 DNA is TGCGCCAGCAGTACACTAGCGGGAAAAGCGTTCGGGGAGCTGTTTTTT. Amino acid sequence: CASSTLAGKAFGELFF.

This clone has only one observation. This chain links TRBV6-1 with TRBJ1-6; D gene uncertain. Trimming removed 8 bases from V and 10 bases from J, with 12 bases in between. The germline CDR1 and CDR2 sequences are MNHNS and SASEGT. The CDR3 covers 12 residues. CDR3 sequence (DNA): TGTGCCAGCGGGCAGTGGGTGTCACCCCTCCACTTT. Residues: CASGQWVSPLHF.

The rearrangement uses TRBV25-1 and TRBJ1-2; TRBD1 might be the D (6 bases). The CDR3 length is 15 residues. Germline CDR1 and CDR2: MGHDK and SYGVNS. Trimming left V 5 bases short and J 4 bases short, with 17 bases between. CDR3 coding DNA: TGTGCCAGCAGTTCAGCCGGGGGGCGCGGCTATGGCTACACCTTC. Translating it yields CASSSAGGRGYGYTF.

This CDR3 is CASSLIADGNTIYF. In DNA, the CDR3 is TGTGCCAGCAGCTTGATAGCGGATGGAAACACCATATATTTT. The chain couples TRBV11-2 to TRBJ1-3; D uncertain. Between the trimmed V and J ends, which lost 3 bases and 3 bases, there was a span of 9 bases. CDR3 size: 14 residues. Germline-derived CDR1 and CDR2 are SGHAT and FQNNGV.

The J gene is TRBJ2-7, the V gene TRBV30, with TRBD1 as a possible D gene (6 bases). The CDR3 contains 17 residues. Germline CDR1 GTSNPN, CDR2 SVGIG (reference sequence). Trimming removed 0 bases from V and 4 bases from J, with 22 bases in between. This CDR3 reads CAWSVPPGDPAIYEQYF. The CDR3 DNA reads as TGTGCCTGGAGTGTACCCCCAGGGGACCCTGCAATATACGAGCAGTACTTC. The variable domain in full, completed from reference TRBV30 and TRBJ2-7, reads SQTIHQWPATLVQPVGSPLSLECTVEGTSNPNLYWYRQAAGRGLQLLFYSVGIGQISSEVPQNLSASRPQDRQFILSSKKLLLSDSGFYLCAWSVPPGDPAIYEQYFGPGTRLTVT.

This clone appeared once. The chain carries TRBV30 and TRBJ1-5; perhaps TRBD1 as D (5 bases). The CDR3 is 15 residues long. Trimming took off 2 bases at V and 1 base at J, with 12 bases between the two ends. Germline V gives CDR1 GTSNPN, CDR2 SVGIG (reference sequence). CDR3 region: CAWSKGAGSNQPQHF. For the CDR3, the DNA is TGTGCCTGGAGTAAAGGGGCCGGGAGCAATCAGCCCCAGCATTTT.

The V call is TRBV9, the J call TRBJ1-2, with a tentative D call TRBD1 (6 bases). The CDR3 runs 14 residues. Trimming removed 3 bases at V and 8 bases at J, with 17 bases between. Germline lookup yields CDR1 SGDLS and CDR2 YYNGEE. CDR3 in amino acids: CASSGSGGLGGYTF. CDR3 DNA: TGTGCCAGCAGCGGTTCCGGGGGGCTGGGCGGCTACACCTTC. The full variable domain, with the rest looked up from reference TRBV9 and TRBJ1-2, is DSGVTQTPKHLITATGQRVTLRCSPRSGDLSVYWYQQSLDQGLQFLIQYYNGEERAKGNILERFSAQQFPDLHSELNLSSLELGDSALYFCASSGSGGLGGYTFGSGTRLTVV.

V gene TRBV11-2 combines with J gene TRBJ1-1; D is possibly TRBD1 (5 bases). Trimming pared 2 bases from V and 4 bases from J, leaving 11 bases between. Germline-derived CDR1 and CDR2 are SGHAT and FQNNGV. CDR3 length equals 14 residues. CDR3 region: CASSLSGIGTEAFF. CDR3 DNA sequence: TGTGCCAGCAGCTTATCAGGGATAGGCACTGAAGCTTTCTTT.

The chain employs TRBV5-6 and TRBJ1-1; possible D gene TRBD1, 5 bases. Trimming took 0 bases from V and 11 from J, leaving 14 bases between them. The CDR3 is 13 amino acids. From germline, CDR1 is SGHDT and CDR2 YYEEEE. DNA of the CDR3: TGTGCCAGCAGCTTGGCCGGGGGGTTTGGTGCTTTCTTT. Translating gives CASSLAGGFGAFF. Combining the CDR3 with reference TRBV5-6 and TRBJ1-1 gives the whole variable domain DAGVTQSPTHLIKTRGQQVTLRCSPKSGHDTVSWYQQALGQGPQFIFQYYEEEERQRGNFPDRFSGHQFPNYSSELNVNALLLGDSALYLCASSLAGGFGAFFGQGTRLTVV.

The chain combines TRBV7-9 with TRBJ2-7, with 7 bases that match TRBD1. The J segment lost 2 bases and the V segment lost 4 bases, leaving 5 bases of the junction unmatched. CDR1 is SEHNR, CDR2 FQNEAQ, per germline (reference sequence). CDR3 length equals 14 residues. Here the CDR3 reads CASSSNRGTYEQYF. The CDR3 DNA follows: TGTGCCAGCAGCTCCAACAGGGGCACCTACGAGCAGTACTTC.

V is TRBV28 and J is TRBJ2-1; 11 nucleotides match TRBD2. Germline V CDR1 and CDR2: MDHEN, SYDVKM. V lost 9 bases and J lost 0; bases outside the gene matches: 7. The length of the CDR3 is 16 residues. CDR3 DNA sequence: TGTGCCAGTCTGCTAGCGGGAGGCGGCTCCTACAATGAGCAGTTCTTC. This sequence encodes CASLLAGGGSYNEQFF.

V usage is TRBV28 and J usage is TRBJ2-7; possibly TRBD2 for D (6 bases). CDR1 MDHEN and CDR2 SYDVKM come from the germline V gene. The V end was cut by 8 bases, the J end by 0 bases, with 20 bases between. The CDR3 is 16 amino acids. The CDR3 DNA follows: TGTGCCAGCGGTCTGGCCTCAGCGGGTCGCTCCTACGAGCAGTACTTC. Translating it yields CASGLASAGRSYEQYF. Looking up the rest from reference TRBV28 and TRBJ2-7 gives the full variable domain: DVKVTQSSRYLVKRTGEKVFLECVQDMDHENMFWYRQDPGLGLRLIYFSYDVKMKEKGDIPEGYSVSREKKERFSLILESASTNQTSMYLCASGLASAGRSYEQYFGPGTRLTVT.

The chain recombines TRBV11-3 with TRBJ2-2; a weak D match, TRBD2 (5 bases). The germline CDR1 and CDR2 sequences are SGHNT and YENEEA. The CDR3 runs 14 residues. The germline V and J ends were trimmed by 4 bases and 8 bases, with 14 bases remaining between them. The CDR3 DNA reads as TGTGCCAGCAGCTCGCTGGGGAGCGGAGGGGAGCTGTTTTTT. This gives the protein CASSSLGSGGELFF.

A word on this clone: One end of the junction varies from germline; a read error may be responsible. The rearrangement joins TRBV19 to TRBJ1-2, with 7 bases fitting TRBD1. This CDR3 is 10 amino acids long. Germline V CDR1 and CDR2: LNHDA, SQIVND (reference sequence). The CDR3, as DNA: TGTGCCAGTAGTACGGGACAGTTCCACTTC. Its protein product is CASSTGQFHF. Full variable domain (remainder filled in from reference TRBV19 and TRBJ1-2): DGGITQSPKYLFRKEGQNVTLSCEQNLNHDAMYWYRQDPGQGLRLIYYSQIVNDFQKGDIAEGYSVSREKKESFPLTVTSAQKNPTAFYLCASSTGQFHFGSGTRLTVV.

CDR3 in DNA: TGTGCCAGCAGGGCCGGGGGACTAGCGGGAGAGACCCAGTACTTC. Protein sequence: CASRAGGLAGETQYF. This chain joins TRBV2 and TRBJ2-5, with 12 bases aligning to TRBD2. This CDR3 is 15 amino acids long. V shed 6 bases, J shed 4 bases, and the junction held 6 bases outside the gene matches. Germline V gene lookup returns CDR1 SNHLY and CDR2 FYNNEI.

The chain is built from TRBV19 and TRBJ2-3; D is uncertain. Germline CDR1 LNHDA, CDR2 SQIVND (reference sequence). The CDR3 is made up of 14 amino acids. V was trimmed by 4 bases and J by 2 bases, leaving 10 bases between them. CDR3 amino acids: CASSKETFTDTQYF. CDR3 nucleotide sequence: TGTGCCAGTAGTAAGGAGACCTTCACAGATACGCAGTATTTT.

The CDR3 nucleotides are TGTGCCAGCAGTTACGAGGGGACAGGCACAGATACGCAGTATTTT. Protein product: CASSYEGTGTDTQYF. The chain carries TRBV6-6 and TRBJ2-3; TRBD1 aligns across 7 bases. With 2 bases clipped from V and 1 base from J, the junction kept 3 bases outside the gene matches. The germline V gene has CDR1 MNHNY and CDR2 SVGAGI (reference sequence). CDR3 length: 15 amino acids.

This rearrangement joins TRBV15 to TRBJ2-3; TRBD2 aligns across 11 bases. The CDR3 totals 18 residues. The V segment lost 10 bases and the J segment 1 base; nucleotides outside the gene matches: 16. Per the germline V gene, CDR1 is LNHNV and CDR2 is YYDKDF (reference sequence). DNA for the CDR3: TGTGCCATCGAGGCCGGGACTAGCGGAGGGTGGGGCACAGATACGCAGTATTTT. As protein: CAIEAGTSGGWGTDTQYF.

The V gene is TRBV7-2, the J gene TRBJ2-5; TRBD1 is a possible D gene (6 bases). The J call is uncertain, as TRBJ2-7 better fits the DNA end. The CDR3 length is 14 residues. Per germline, CDR1 SGHTA and CDR2 FQGNSA. Written as DNA, the CDR3 is TGTGCCAGCAGCTCCCGGGACACTTCCTACGAGCAGTACTTC. Protein sequence: CASSSRDTSYEQYF.

This chain uses TRBV11-3 with TRBJ2-7; D remains ambiguous. Germline V gives CDR1 SGHNT, CDR2 YENEEA. The V gene lost 5 bases and the J gene lost 2 bases, with 19 bases spanning the gap. The CDR3 is made up of 16 amino acids. CDR3 in amino acids: CASSPGPGSLTYEQYF. The CDR3 DNA is TGTGCCAGCAGCCCTGGTCCAGGCTCGCTGACCTACGAGCAGTACTTC.

CDR3 bases: TGTGCCAGCAGCTTGTACAGGGCCCCCTATGGCTACACCTTC. It yields the protein CASSLYRAPYGYTF. V usage is TRBV28 and J usage is TRBJ1-2; D possibly corresponds to TRBD1 (6 bases). Germline V gene lookup returns CDR1 MDHEN and CDR2 SYDVKM. The CDR3 extends over 14 amino acids. Trimming left V 6 bases short and J 4 bases short, with 15 bases between.

This clone was counted between two and nine times. This chain links TRBV6-1 with TRBJ2-1; D is perhaps TRBD2 (5 bases). The germline V and J ends were trimmed by 0 bases and 3 bases, with 12 bases remaining between them. The CDR3 extends over 16 amino acids. The germline gives CDR1 MNHNS, CDR2 SASEGT. In DNA form, the CDR3 reads TGTGCCAGCAGTGAAGCTCAACTAGTCTTCTACAATGAGCAGTTCTTC. Protein: CASSEAQLVFYNEQFF.